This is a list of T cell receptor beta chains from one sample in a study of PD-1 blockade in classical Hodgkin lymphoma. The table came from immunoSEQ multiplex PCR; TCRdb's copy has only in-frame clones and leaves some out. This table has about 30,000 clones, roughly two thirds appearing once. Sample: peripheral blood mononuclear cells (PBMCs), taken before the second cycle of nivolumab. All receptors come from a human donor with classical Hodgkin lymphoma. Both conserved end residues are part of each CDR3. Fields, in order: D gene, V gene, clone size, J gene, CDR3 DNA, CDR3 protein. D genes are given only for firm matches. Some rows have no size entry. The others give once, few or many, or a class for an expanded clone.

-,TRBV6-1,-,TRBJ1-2,TGTGCCAGCAGTTCTATACAGGGAAGGGGCTATGGCTACACCTTC,CASSSIQGRGYGYTF
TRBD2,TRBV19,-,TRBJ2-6,TGTGCCAGTAAACGGGGGGATTTCGGTTCTGGGGCCAACGTCCTGACTTTC,CASKRGDFGSGANVLTF
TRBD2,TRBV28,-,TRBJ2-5,TGTGCCAGCACCCTCCGACGGGCTAGCGGGGGAGGGGGGGAGACCCAGTACTTC,CASTLRRASGGGGETQYF
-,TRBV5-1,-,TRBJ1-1,TGCGCCAGCAGCCAGACAGGGAACACTGAAGCTTTCTTT,CASSQTGNTEAFF
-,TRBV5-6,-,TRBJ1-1,TGTGCCAGCAGCTTGGGAGGGGATGGCACTGAAGCTTTCTTT,CASSLGGDGTEAFF
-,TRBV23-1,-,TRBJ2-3,TGCGCCAGCAGTCATAAGTCAGGCAGCACAGATACGCAGTATTTT,CASSHKSGSTDTQYF
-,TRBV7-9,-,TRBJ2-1,TGTGCCAGCAGGGCCGTCCTAGCGAGCTCCTACAATGAGCAGTTCTTC,CASRAVLASSYNEQFF
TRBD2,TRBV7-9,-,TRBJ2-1,TGTGCCAGCAGCTTCCGGGGGGGCATCCCCTACAATGAGCAGTTCTTC,CASSFRGGIPYNEQFF
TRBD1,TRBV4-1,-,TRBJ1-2,TGCGCCAGCAGCCAACAGGGGGCCTATGGCTACACCTTC,CASSQQGAYGYTF
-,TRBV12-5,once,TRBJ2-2,TGTGCTAGTGGTTTGGTAACGGGGAACACCGGGGAGCTGTTTTTT,CASGLVTGNTGELFF
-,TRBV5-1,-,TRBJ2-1,TGCGCCAGCACAGGGAGCTCCTACAATGAGCAGTTCTTC,CASTGSSYNEQFF
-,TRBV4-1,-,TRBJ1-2,TGCGCCAGCAGCCAAGTCTTGGGAGGGAGAGGCTACACCTTC,CASSQVLGGRGYTF